A single sample is the source of the 10 T cell receptor beta chains below, sequenced in a study of metastatic and nonmetastatic thyroid tumors. TCRdb used MiXCR to call clones anew from the PCR reads. The sample shows about 24,000 clones, approximately 21% of them seen only once. Until they underwent thyroid surgery, no patient had received any treatment. The sequenced sample was blood. Receptor source: a male donor with papillary thyroid cancer or a benign thyroid nodule (not recorded which). Some clones in this sample may be carry-over from other donors' samples.

This clone is labeled medium-sized. The rearrangement uses TRBV10-1 and TRBJ2-7; 8 bases agree with TRBD2. The CDR3 consists of 13 residues. J lost 7 bases, V lost 6 bases, and 8 bases had no gene match. Germline V CDR1 and CDR2: WNHNN, SYGVQD (reference sequence). In DNA, the CDR3 is TGCGCCAGCAGAGCGGGAGTCGGGGGGGAGCAGTACTTC. As protein: CASRAGVGGEQYF.

On this clone: The germline gene is not matched at one end of the junction; a read error may be the cause. The chain is built from TRBV14 and TRBJ2-1; D is possibly TRBD1 or TRBD2 (5 bases each). The CDR3 runs to 16 residues. CDR1 is SGHDN and CDR2 is FVKESK in the germline V gene. CDR3 sequence (DNA): TGTGCCAGCAGCCAATTCCGGGGCGGCTCCTGCAATGAGCAGTTCTTC. It translates to CASSQFRGGSCNEQFF.

This clone was seen only a few times. The rearrangement uses TRBV6-2 or TRBV6-3 and TRBJ2-5; D may be TRBD2 (7 bases). Germline CDR1 MNHEY, CDR2 SVGEGT. Trimming stripped 0 bases from V and 4 bases from J, with 9 bases between. The CDR3 length is 14 residues. CDR3 sequence: CASSYSGGRETQYF. DNA of the CDR3: TGTGCCAGCAGTTACTCGGGGGGGCGAGAGACCCAGTACTTC.

The chain is built from TRBV28 and TRBJ2-7; D not certain. V lost 7 bases and J lost 1, with 11 bases in between. Germline assignment: CDR1 MDHEN and CDR2 SYDVKM. The CDR3 sequence is 13 residues long. CDR3 nucleotides: TGTGCCAGCACCAAACAAGATTCCTACGAGCAGTACTTC. Residues: CASTKQDSYEQYF.

The chain joins TRBV19 to TRBJ1-5; 9 nucleotides match TRBD1. Per the germline V gene, CDR1 is LNHDA and CDR2 is SQIVND (reference sequence). This CDR3 region has 15 residues. The V gene end was trimmed by 3 bases and the J gene end by 5 bases; junction bases not matched to a gene: 5. CDR3 amino acids: CASSMDRGGHQPQHF. The CDR3 bases are TGTGCCAGTAGTATGGACAGGGGCGGGCATCAGCCCCAGCATTTT.

Worth noting for this clone: The junction and the germline gene differ at one end; a read error may be behind it. The chain joins TRBV28 to TRBJ2-2; a possible D gene is TRBD2 (6 bases). CDR3 length: 15 amino acids. Looked up from germline, CDR1 is MDHEN and CDR2 is SYDVKM. In DNA, the CDR3 is TGTGTCAGCAGTTCTAGCGTCGCCCCCGGCGGGGAGCTGTTTTTT. Residues: CVSSSSVAPGGELFF.

This clone was detected a few times. The chain recombines TRBV10-1 with TRBJ2-5; no definite D call. V lost 5 bases and J lost 5, with 12 bases in between. The CDR3 is 13 residues long. Germline V gene sequence: CDR1 WNHNN, CDR2 SYGVQD (reference sequence). The CDR3 loop reads CASSRTRLETQYF. In nucleotides, the CDR3 is TGCGCCAGCAGTAGGACCCGCCTGGAGACCCAGTACTTC.

In this sample, this clone turned up many times. The chain uses TRBV7-9 and TRBJ2-3, with 7 bases matching TRBD2. This CDR3 spans 15 amino acids. Germline loops: CDR1 SEHNR, CDR2 FQNEAQ (reference sequence). J gave up 2 bases and V 4 bases, and 6 bases lay outside the gene matches. CDR3 nucleotide sequence: TGTGCCAGCAGCTCACGGGAGGCCAACACAGATACGCAGTATTTT. Translation gives CASSSREANTDTQYF.

About this clone itself: Given a much more abundant clone one base away, this may be a read error. The chain is built from TRBV5-4 and TRBJ2-7; 7 positions match TRBD2. The junction had 8 bases not matched to a gene; V was cut back by 5 bases and J by 0 bases. CDR1 is SGHNT, CDR2 YYREEE, per germline (reference sequence). This CDR3 is built from 15 residues. The CDR3 DNA sequence: TGTGCCAGCAGGATGGGAGGGTTAAGCTCCTACGAGCAGTACTTC. It yields the protein CASRMGGLSSYEQYF.

By sample fraction, this clone is medium-sized. The J gene is TRBJ1-2, the V gene TRBV2, with a possible D match to TRBD1 (6 bases). Trimming removed 2 bases from V and 9 bases from J, with 13 bases in between. The CDR3 is 13 amino acids. Per the germline V gene, CDR1 is SNHLY and CDR2 is FYNNEI. CDR3 sequence (DNA): TGTGCCAGCAGTGAATTGGGGGCCGGAAGCTACACCTTC. Its translation is CASSELGAGSYTF.